This T cell receptor beta chain was identified during a study of TIL therapy for anti-PD-1-resistant metastatic lung cancer. The immunoSEQ assay was v3. TCRdb keeps only in-frame clones here, not all; method: immunoSEQ multiplex PCR. The repertoire includes about 50,000 clones, around 80% of them detected once, and about 4.8% sits in the top ten. Time point of the sample: pre-treatment sample, taken before nivolumab and TIL therapy. V was clipped by 3 bases and J by 9 bases; unmatched bases: 12. Looked up from germline, CDR1 is LNHDA and CDR2 is SQIVND (reference sequence). CDR3 length: 16 amino acids.

Source: blood, taken at baseline. The chain uses TRBV19 and TRBJ2-1; 9 bases are a match to TRBD2. The clonotype originates from a woman aged 30 to 85 with non-small cell lung cancer. The CDR3 DNA reads TGTGCCAGTAGTATGGGACTAGCCCGGGCAGCGTCTGAGCAGTTCTTC. Translation: CASSMGLARAASEQFF.